This T cell receptor beta chain was retrieved from a study of blood T cell repertoires in COVID-19. Study-wide context: Nucleic acid was either cDNA or gDNA, and it came from T cells, B-cell-depleted T cells, or PBMCs.

Grouping used clinical history reported by participants in a survey and questionnaire. In the original workflow: Counts of nucleated cells, estimated from reference gene primer amplification, were obtained. Generated by immunoSEQ multiplex PCR, the TCRdb table keeps only in-frame clones and is missing some. The DNA gave D and trimming, while V, J and clone size come from that table. The sample contains under 300,000 clones, roughly 84% of which appear only once. Trimming removed 1 base at V and 5 bases at J, with 12 bases between. The V gene's germline CDR1 is SEHNR and CDR2 FQNEAQ (reference sequence). CDR3 length: 15 residues.

Sequenced: PBMCs or T cells enriched from blood (not recorded which). The chain employs TRBV7-9 and TRBJ2-1, with no clear D. The sequence was collected from a woman aged 45-65 years who had been exposed to COVID-19. The CDR3 spells CASSLGSSRHNEQFF. CDR3 nucleotides: TGTGCCAGCAGCTTAGGCAGTAGCAGACACAATGAGCAGTTCTTC.